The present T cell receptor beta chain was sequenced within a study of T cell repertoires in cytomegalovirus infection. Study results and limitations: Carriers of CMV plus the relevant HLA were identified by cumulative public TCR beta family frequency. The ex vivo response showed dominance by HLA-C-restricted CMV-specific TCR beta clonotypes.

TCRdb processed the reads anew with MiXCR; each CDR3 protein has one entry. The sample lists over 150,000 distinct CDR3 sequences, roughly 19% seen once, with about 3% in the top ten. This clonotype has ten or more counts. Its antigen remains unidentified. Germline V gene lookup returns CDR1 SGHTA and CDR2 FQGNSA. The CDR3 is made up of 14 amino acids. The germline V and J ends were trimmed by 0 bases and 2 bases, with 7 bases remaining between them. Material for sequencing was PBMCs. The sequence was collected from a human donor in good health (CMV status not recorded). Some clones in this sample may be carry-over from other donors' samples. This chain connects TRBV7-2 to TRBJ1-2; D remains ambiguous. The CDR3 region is CASSLARQNYGYTF. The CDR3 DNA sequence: TGTGCCAGCAGCTTAGCGCGTCAGAACTATGGCTACACCTTC.